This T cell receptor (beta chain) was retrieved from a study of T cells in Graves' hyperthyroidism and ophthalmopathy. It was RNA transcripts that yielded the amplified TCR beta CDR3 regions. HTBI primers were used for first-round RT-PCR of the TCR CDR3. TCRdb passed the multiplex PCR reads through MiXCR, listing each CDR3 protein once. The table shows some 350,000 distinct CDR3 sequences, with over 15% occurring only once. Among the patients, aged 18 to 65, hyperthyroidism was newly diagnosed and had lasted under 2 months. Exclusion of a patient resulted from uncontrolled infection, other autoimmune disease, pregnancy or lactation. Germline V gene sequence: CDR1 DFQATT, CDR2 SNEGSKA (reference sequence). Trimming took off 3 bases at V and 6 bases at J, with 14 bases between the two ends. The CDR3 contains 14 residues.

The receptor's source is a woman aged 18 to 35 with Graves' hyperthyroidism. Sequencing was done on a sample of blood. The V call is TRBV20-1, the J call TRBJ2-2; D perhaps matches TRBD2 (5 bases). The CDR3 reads CSASYGLTAGELFF. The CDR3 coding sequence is TGCAGTGCTAGTTATGGACTTACCGCCGGGGAGCTGTTTTTT.